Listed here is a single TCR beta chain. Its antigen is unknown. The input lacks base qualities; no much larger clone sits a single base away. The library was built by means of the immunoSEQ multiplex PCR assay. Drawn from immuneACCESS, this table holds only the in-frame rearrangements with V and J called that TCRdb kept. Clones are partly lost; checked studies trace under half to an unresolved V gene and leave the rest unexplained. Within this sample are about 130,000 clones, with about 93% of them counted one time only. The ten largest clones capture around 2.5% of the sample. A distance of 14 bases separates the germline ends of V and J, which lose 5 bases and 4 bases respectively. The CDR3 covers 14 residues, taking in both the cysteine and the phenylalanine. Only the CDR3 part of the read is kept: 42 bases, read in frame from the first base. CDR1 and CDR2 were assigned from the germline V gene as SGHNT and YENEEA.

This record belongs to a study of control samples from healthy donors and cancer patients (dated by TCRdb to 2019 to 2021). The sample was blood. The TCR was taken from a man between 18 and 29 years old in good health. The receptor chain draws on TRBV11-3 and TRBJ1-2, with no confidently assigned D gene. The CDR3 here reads CASSTRTDSYGYTF. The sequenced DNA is TGTGCCAGCAGCACCCGGACGGACTCCTATGGCTACACCTTC.